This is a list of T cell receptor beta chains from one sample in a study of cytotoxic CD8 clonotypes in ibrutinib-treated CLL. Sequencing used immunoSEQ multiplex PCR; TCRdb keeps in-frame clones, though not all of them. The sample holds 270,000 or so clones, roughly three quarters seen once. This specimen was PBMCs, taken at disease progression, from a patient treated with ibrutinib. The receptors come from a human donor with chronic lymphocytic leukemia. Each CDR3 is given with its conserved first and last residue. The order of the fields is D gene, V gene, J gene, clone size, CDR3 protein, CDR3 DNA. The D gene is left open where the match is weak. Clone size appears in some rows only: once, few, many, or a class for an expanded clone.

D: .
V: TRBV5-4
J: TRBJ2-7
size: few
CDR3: CASSLYKGNYEQYF
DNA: TGTGCCAGCAGCTTATACAAGGGAAACTACGAGCAGTACTTC

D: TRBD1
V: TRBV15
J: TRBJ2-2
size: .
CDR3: CATSETGVAGELFF
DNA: TGTGCCACTAGTGAGACAGGGGTCGCCGGGGAGCTGTTTTTT

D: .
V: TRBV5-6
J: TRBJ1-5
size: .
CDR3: CASSLLGDQPQHF
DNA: TGTGCCAGCAGCTTGTTAGGCGATCAGCCCCAGCATTTT

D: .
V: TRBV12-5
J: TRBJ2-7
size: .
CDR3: CASGLVLTRQYF
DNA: TGTGCTAGTGGTTTGGTATTGACTCGGCAGTACTTC

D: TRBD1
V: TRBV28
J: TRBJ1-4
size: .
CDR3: CASSAEGATNEKLFF
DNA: TGTGCCAGCAGCGCCGAGGGGGCCACTAATGAAAAACTGTTTTTT

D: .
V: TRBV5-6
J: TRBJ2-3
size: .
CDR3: CASSPASALADTQYF
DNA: TGTGCCAGCAGCCCCGCATCCGCCCTGGCAGATACGCAGTATTTT

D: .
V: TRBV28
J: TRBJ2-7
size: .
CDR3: CASSFRGGQYF
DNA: TGTGCCAGCAGTTTTCGAGGAGGGCAGTACTTC

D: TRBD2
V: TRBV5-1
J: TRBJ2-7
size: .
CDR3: CASRRREGTYEQYF
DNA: TGCGCCAGCAGGCGCCGGGAGGGTACCTACGAGCAGTACTTC

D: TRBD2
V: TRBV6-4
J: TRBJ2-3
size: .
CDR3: CASSEVGLATDTQYF
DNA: TGTGCCAGCAGTGAGGTCGGACTAGCAACAGATACGCAGTATTTT

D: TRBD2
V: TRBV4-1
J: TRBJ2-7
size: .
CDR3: CASSPRTSGPYEQYF
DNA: TGCGCCAGCAGCCCTAGGACTAGCGGTCCCTACGAGCAGTACTTC

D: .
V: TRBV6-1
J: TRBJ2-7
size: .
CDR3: CASSVGGPGEQYF
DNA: TGTGCCAGCAGTGTAGGGGGGCCGGGGGAGCAGTACTTC

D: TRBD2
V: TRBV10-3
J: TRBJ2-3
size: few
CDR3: CATRTSVSTDTQYF
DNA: TGTGCCACTCGGACTAGCGTAAGCACAGATACGCAGTATTTT

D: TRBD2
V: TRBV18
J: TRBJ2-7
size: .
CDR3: CASSPPAGRGGLAGVSEQYF
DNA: TGTGCCAGCTCACCACCAGCAGGAAGGGGGGGACTAGCGGGAGTCTCCGAGCAGTACTTC

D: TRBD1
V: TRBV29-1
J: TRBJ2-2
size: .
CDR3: CSVPPGQGNTGELFF
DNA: TGCAGCGTACCTCCGGGACAGGGGAACACCGGGGAGCTGTTTTTT

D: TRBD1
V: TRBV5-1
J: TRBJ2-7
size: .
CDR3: CASSGTGWGGYEQYF
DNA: TGCGCCAGCAGCGGGACAGGTTGGGGAGGCTACGAGCAGTACTTC

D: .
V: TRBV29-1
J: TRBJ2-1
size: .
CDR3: CSVDGERWLGGSGYNEQFF
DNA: TGCAGCGTGGACGGAGAGCGTTGGTTGGGGGGCTCAGGGTACAATGAGCAGTTCTTC

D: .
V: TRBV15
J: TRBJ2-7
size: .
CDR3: CATSRDLWDVAYEQYF
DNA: TGTGCCACCAGCAGAGATCTGTGGGACGTAGCCTACGAGCAGTACTTC

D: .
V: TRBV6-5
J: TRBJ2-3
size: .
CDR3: CASRQHGPDTQYF
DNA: TGTGCCAGCAGACAACATGGTCCAGATACGCAGTATTTT

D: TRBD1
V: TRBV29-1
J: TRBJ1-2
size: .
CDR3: CSALQGAPYGYTF
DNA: TGCAGCGCACTACAGGGGGCCCCTTATGGCTACACCTTC

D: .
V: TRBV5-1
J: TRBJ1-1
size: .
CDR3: CASSLYKPNTEAFF
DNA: TGCGCCAGCAGCTTGTATAAGCCCAACACTGAAGCTTTCTTT

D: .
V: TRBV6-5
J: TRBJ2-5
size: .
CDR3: CASSTTGGTQETQYF
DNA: TGTGCCAGCAGCACTACAGGAGGAACCCAAGAGACCCAGTACTTC

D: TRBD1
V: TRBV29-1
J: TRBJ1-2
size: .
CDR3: CSVPYYRGSNYGYTF
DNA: TGCAGCGTCCCCTACTACAGGGGATCTAACTATGGCTACACCTTC

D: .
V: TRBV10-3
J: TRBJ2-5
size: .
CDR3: CAISEKEETQYF
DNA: TGTGCCATCAGTGAAAAGGAAGAGACCCAGTACTTC

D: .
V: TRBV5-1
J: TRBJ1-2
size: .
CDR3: CASSPFRVDNYGYTF
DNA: TGCGCCAGCAGCCCCTTCAGGGTAGATAACTATGGCTACACCTTC

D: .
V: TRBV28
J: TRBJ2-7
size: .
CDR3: CASSSYFGGIGYEQYF
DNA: TGTGCCAGCAGTTCCTATTTCGGGGGTATCGGGTACGAGCAGTACTTC

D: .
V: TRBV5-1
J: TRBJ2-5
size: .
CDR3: CASSSGPSETQYF
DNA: TGCGCCAGCAGCTCGGGGCCTTCCGAGACCCAGTACTTC

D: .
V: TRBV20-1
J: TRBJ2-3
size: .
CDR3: CSATPSDTQYF
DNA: TGCAGTGCTACCCCGTCAGATACGCAGTATTTT

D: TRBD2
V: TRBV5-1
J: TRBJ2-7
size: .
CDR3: CASRGLADSEQYF
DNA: TGCGCCAGCAGGGGACTAGCGGACTCCGAGCAGTACTTC

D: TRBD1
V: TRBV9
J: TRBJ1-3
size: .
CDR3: CASTTLGTASGNTIYF
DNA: TGTGCCAGCACCACCCTTGGGACAGCCTCTGGAAACACCATATATTTT

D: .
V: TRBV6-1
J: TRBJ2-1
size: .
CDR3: CASSEWGGTYNEQFF
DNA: TGTGCCAGCAGTGAATGGGGCGGAACCTACAATGAGCAGTTCTTC

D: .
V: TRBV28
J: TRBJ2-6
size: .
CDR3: CASSLYPRTGANVLTF
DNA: TGTGCCAGCAGTTTATATCCAAGGACTGGGGCCAACGTCCTGACTTTC

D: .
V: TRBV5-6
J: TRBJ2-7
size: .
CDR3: CASSDTTISYEQYF
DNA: TGTGCCAGCAGTGACACGACAATCTCCTACGAGCAGTACTTC

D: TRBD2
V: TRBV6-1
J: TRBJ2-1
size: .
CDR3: CASSEALAGLNNEQFF
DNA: TGTGCCAGCAGTGAAGCCCTAGCGGGGTTGAACAATGAGCAGTTCTTC

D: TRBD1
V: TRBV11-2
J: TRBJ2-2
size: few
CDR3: CASRQGQGATGELFF
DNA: TGTGCCAGCAGACAAGGACAGGGGGCGACCGGGGAGCTGTTTTTT

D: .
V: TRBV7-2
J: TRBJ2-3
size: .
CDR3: CASSLPNTLQYF
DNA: TGTGCCAGCAGCTTACCGAACACTCTGCAGTATTTT

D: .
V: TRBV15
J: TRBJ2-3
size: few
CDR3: CATSRDHGGTDTQYF
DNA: TGTGCCACCAGCAGAGATCACGGAGGCACAGATACGCAGTATTTT

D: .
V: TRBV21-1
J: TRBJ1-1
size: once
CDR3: CASSKTGRLTEAFF
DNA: TGTGCCAGCAGCAAGACCGGTCGACTGACTGAAGCTTTCTTT

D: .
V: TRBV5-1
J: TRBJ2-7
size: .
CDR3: CASSNQYEQYF
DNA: TGCGCCAGCAGCAACCAATACGAGCAGTACTTC

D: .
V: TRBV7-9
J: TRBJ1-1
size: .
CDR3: CASRAGTVNTEAFF
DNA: TGTGCCAGCAGAGCTGGGACGGTGAACACTGAAGCTTTCTTT